These 24 T cell receptor beta chains came from one sample sequenced in a study of T cell responses to AZD1222 COVID-19 vaccine. Libraries were prepared by immunoSEQ multiplex PCR; TCRdb keeps only in-frame clonotypes and omits some of them. Found here are approximately 150,000 clones, roughly nine tenths of them singletons; the top ten hold 1.5% to 2%. Here the sequenced sample was peripheral blood, taken 28 days after the second AZD1222 dose. Receptor source: an adult who received the AZD1222 COVID-19 vaccine.

The V and J genes are TRBV6-5 and TRBJ1-6; D remains ambiguous. This CDR3 is 16 amino acids long. V gave up 4 bases and J gave up 7 bases, with 17 bases separating them. Germline loops: CDR1 MNHEY, CDR2 SVGAGI. The CDR3, as DNA: TGTGCCAGCAGTTTATCGGGCGCCACCAGGAATTCACCCCTCCACTTT. Protein sequence: CASSLSGATRNSPLHF.

The chain recombines TRBV4-3 with TRBJ2-7, with D possibly matching TRBD1 (6 bases). Germline values: CDR1 LGHNA, CDR2 YSLEER. The V end lost 0 bases, the J end lost 4 bases, and 13 bases lay between the germline ends. The CDR3 is 15 amino acids. The CDR3 region is CASSQEIGGFYEQYF. The CDR3 nucleotides read TGCGCCAGCAGCCAAGAGATAGGGGGTTTTTACGAGCAGTACTTC.

The chain has TRBV7-8 and TRBJ1-2; D is unresolved. CDR1 and CDR2 (germline): SGHVS, FQNEAQ. The CDR3 extends over 13 amino acids. V was trimmed by 6 bases and J by 7 bases, leaving 15 bases between them. The CDR3 protein is CASRLAGSGGYTF. DNA of the CDR3: TGTGCCAGCAGACTAGCGGGATCCGGTGGCTACACCTTC.

The chain couples TRBV19 to TRBJ1-2; 7 bases agree with TRBD1. The CDR3 has 11 residues. V was clipped by 10 bases and J by 5 bases; unmatched bases: 4. The germline V gene encodes CDR1 LNHDA and CDR2 SQIVND (reference sequence). In DNA form, the CDR3 reads TGTGCCACCTGGACAGGTTATGGCTACACCTTC. Its protein is CATWTGYGYTF.

The chain uses TRBV30 and TRBJ1-6, with D hard to call. Trimming left V 5 bases short and J 10 bases short, with 12 bases between. In germline, CDR1 is GTSNPN, CDR2 SVGIG (reference sequence). The CDR3 spans 12 residues. CDR3 coding DNA: TGTGCCTGGGCCATCTTCTCCTCACCCCTCCACTTT. Amino acids: CAWAIFSSPLHF.

This chain connects TRBV28 to TRBJ2-3, with a tentative D call TRBD2 (6 bases). Germline V lookup: CDR1 MDHEN, CDR2 SYDVKM. The V gene lost 7 bases and the J gene lost 5 bases, with 16 bases spanning the gap. The CDR3 has 14 amino acids. The CDR3: CASTRGGNEDTQYF. The CDR3, as DNA: TGTGCCAGCACCCGAGGCGGGAATGAAGATACGCAGTATTTT. The full variable domain, with the rest looked up from reference TRBV28 and TRBJ2-3, is DVKVTQSSRYLVKRTGEKVFLECVQDMDHENMFWYRQDPGLGLRLIYFSYDVKMKEKGDIPEGYSVSREKKERFSLILESASTNQTSMYLCASTRGGNEDTQYFGPGTRLTVL.

The CDR3 DNA reads as TGCAGTGCGAACAGGGCTGAAGCTTTCTTT. It codes for CSANRAEAFF. This chain connects TRBV20-1 to TRBJ1-1; the D gene is possibly TRBD1 (6 bases). Trimming shortened V by 6 bases and J by 6 bases, and 8 bases separated the two germline ends. In germline, CDR1 is DFQATT, CDR2 SNEGSKA (reference sequence). The CDR3 consists of 10 residues.

The chain combines TRBV2 with TRBJ2-2, with 10 bases identical to TRBD2. Germline V gene data show CDR1 as SNHLY and CDR2 as FYNNEI. The trim removed 7 bases at V and 7 bases at J, leaving 12 bases unmatched. The CDR3 has 16 residues. In DNA, the CDR3 is TGTGCCAGCACCTACTTGTCTAGCGGGAGTGGCGGGGAGCTGTTTTTT. Residues: CASTYLSSGSGGELFF.

The chain recombines TRBV7-8 with TRBJ2-1, with 7 bases matching TRBD2. Germline V gives CDR1 SGHVS, CDR2 FQNEAQ. CDR3 length: 13 residues. V gave up 1 base and J gave up 9 bases; unmatched junction bases: 3. The CDR3 protein is CASSLELAAEQFF. Written as DNA, the CDR3 is TGTGCCAGCAGCTTAGAGCTAGCGGCTGAGCAGTTCTTC.

This clone has more than one count but fewer than ten. The chain is built from TRBV2 and TRBJ1-1; D is unresolved. The germline V gene encodes CDR1 SNHLY and CDR2 FYNNEI. This CDR3 has 14 amino acids. With 0 bases removed from V and 6 bases from J, the gap between germline ends came to 11 bases. The CDR3 here is CASSEALHGAEAFF. The CDR3 DNA reads as TGTGCCAGCAGTGAAGCGCTTCATGGTGCTGAAGCTTTCTTT.

The chain recombines TRBV19 with TRBJ1-5; 7 nucleotides match TRBD1. With 3 bases clipped from V and 0 bases from J, the junction kept 5 bases outside the gene matches. Germline CDR1 LNHDA, CDR2 SQIVND (reference sequence). The CDR3 has 16 amino acids. The CDR3 DNA reads as TGTGCCAGTAGTATTCCCGGGACAGATAGCAATCAGCCCCAGCATTTT. This gives the protein CASSIPGTDSNQPQHF.

V usage is TRBV7-2 and J usage is TRBJ1-5; 7 bases agree with TRBD1. The junction had 5 bases not matched to a gene; V was cut back by 6 bases and J by 0 bases. Germline-derived CDR1 and CDR2 are SGHTA and FQGNSA. The CDR3 length is 15 residues. The CDR3 DNA sequence: TGTGCCAGCAGTTCACAGGGGACTAGCAATCAGCCCCAGCATTTT. As protein: CASSSQGTSNQPQHF. The variable domain in full, with the rest retrieved from reference TRBV7-2 and TRBJ1-5, is GAGVSQSPSNKVTEKGKDVELRCDPISGHTALYWYRQSLGQGLEFLIYFQGNSAPDKSGLPSDRFSAERTGGSVSTLTIQRTQQEDSAVYLCASSSQGTSNQPQHFGDGTRLSIL.

The V call is TRBV7-3, the J call TRBJ1-2; D ambiguous. The CDR3 covers 15 residues. V gave up 3 bases and J gave up 6 bases, with 17 bases separating them. Germline V gene lookup returns CDR1 SGHTA and CDR2 FQGTGA. CDR3 in DNA: TGTGCCAGCAGCTTGTCGGTTCTTGAGACCCATGGCTACACCTTC. This sequence encodes CASSLSVLETHGYTF.

The genes are TRBV12-3 or TRBV12-4 and TRBJ1-2; D not resolved. V lost 5 bases and J lost 8, with 15 bases in between. This CDR3 has 13 amino acids. As DNA, the CDR3 is TGTGCCAGCAGTCTTATGTCGGGTATCGGCTACACCTTC. Residues: CASSLMSGIGYTF.

This sequence joins TRBV14 and TRBJ1-4; D gene uncertain. The CDR3 extends over 13 amino acids. Deletions cut 0 bases from V and 6 bases from J, with 5 bases between. CDR1 and CDR2 from the germline V gene are SGHDN and FVKESK. CDR3 bases: TGTGCCAGCAGCCAAGATCTGGATGAAAAACTGTTTTTT. Translating gives CASSQDLDEKLFF.

The CDR3 is CASSLGRGRTYQPQHF. CDR3 nucleotides: TGTGCCAGTAGCTTGGGGCGGGGGCGAACTTATCAGCCCCAGCATTTT. The chain combines TRBV19 with TRBJ1-5, with D tentatively TRBD1 (6 bases). The CDR3 spans 16 residues. Germline V gene sequence: CDR1 LNHDA, CDR2 SQIVND (reference sequence). Between the trimmed V and J ends, which lost 6 bases and 5 bases, there was a span of 20 bases.

The rearrangement uses TRBV11-2 and TRBJ1-1, with D hard to call. V was pared by 0 bases and J by 1 base, with 6 bases between. The CDR3 has 14 amino acids. Germline V lookup: CDR1 SGHAT, CDR2 FQNNGV. The CDR3 loop reads CASSLDGPNTEAFF. The CDR3 region has the DNA TGTGCCAGCAGCTTAGACGGTCCGAACACTGAAGCTTTCTTT.

V is TRBV4-1 and J is TRBJ1-5; 8 nucleotides align to TRBD1. J was trimmed by 6 bases and V by 4 bases; bases with no gene match: 11. The CDR3 consists of 16 residues. Germline loops: CDR1 MGHRA, CDR2 YSYEKL. Here the CDR3 DNA reads TGCGCCAGCAGCCCCCAGCCGTCAGGGGGCGGTCAGCCCCAGCATTTT. Amino acids: CASSPQPSGGGQPQHF.

The CDR3 here is CASMGQGVTEAFF. CDR3 DNA sequence: TGTGCCAGTATGGGGCAGGGTGTCACTGAAGCTTTCTTT. The J gene is TRBJ1-1, the V gene TRBV19; tentatively, D is TRBD1 (5 bases). Trimming stripped 7 bases from V and 4 bases from J, with 13 bases between. CDR1 is LNHDA, CDR2 SQIVND, per germline (reference sequence). CDR3 length: 13 amino acids. The variable domain in full, with the rest retrieved from reference TRBV19 and TRBJ1-1, is DGGITQSPKYLFRKEGQNVTLSCEQNLNHDAMYWYRQDPGQGLRLIYYSQIVNDFQKGDIAEGYSVSREKKESFPLTVTSAQKNPTAFYLCASMGQGVTEAFFGQGTRLTVV.

V is TRBV3-1 (or the pseudogene TRBV3-2) and J is TRBJ2-7; D possibly uses TRBD1 or TRBD2 (6 bases each). Germline V gene data show CDR1 as LGHDT and CDR2 as YNNKEL (reference sequence). The CDR3 extends over 15 amino acids. V was clipped by 4 bases and J by 4 bases, with 17 bases between them. CDR3 sequence: CASSPRWGAQYEQYF. CDR3 nucleotides: TGTGCCAGCAGCCCCCGGTGGGGGGCCCAATACGAGCAGTACTTC.

This rearrangement joins TRBV6-2 or TRBV6-3 to TRBJ1-3; D unclear. Trimming pared 6 bases from V and 1 base from J, leaving 13 bases between. Germline V gene lookup returns CDR1 MNHEY and CDR2 SVGEGT. The CDR3 length is 15 residues. The CDR3 loop reads CASSPRPTSGNTIYF. DNA for the CDR3: TGTGCCAGCAGCCCACGACCGACATCTGGAAACACCATATATTTT.

The chain employs TRBV6-1 and TRBJ2-3; the D is unclear. Per germline, CDR1 MNHNS and CDR2 SASEGT. This CDR3 has 13 residues. The ends were cut back, 6 bases at V and 0 bases at J, with 7 bases in the middle. CDR3 DNA: TGTGCCAGCAGCCAGACTAGCACAGATACGCAGTATTTT. Amino acids: CASSQTSTDTQYF.

The J gene is TRBJ1-2, the V gene TRBV30; D unclear. V lost 2 bases and J 8 bases, leaving 15 bases between the germline ends. Germline V gives CDR1 GTSNPN, CDR2 SVGIG (reference sequence). The CDR3 is 13 amino acids. CDR3 loop: CAWSPPGRLGYTF. The CDR3 DNA reads as TGTGCCTGGAGTCCCCCTGGGAGGCTAGGCTACACCTTC.

The chain joins TRBV28 to TRBJ1-4; TRBD1 matches 8 bases. The CDR3 is 14 amino acids. From germline, CDR1 is MDHEN and CDR2 SYDVKM. Unmatched junction bases numbered 3, after V lost 3 bases and J lost 6 bases. CDR3 in DNA: TGTGCCAGCAGTTTTAACAGGGGGGATGAAAAACTGTTTTTT. Translation: CASSFNRGDEKLFF.